Listed below are T cell receptor beta chains from one sample, sequenced in a study of cytomegalovirus exposure and HLA in healthy donors. The repertoire was sequenced with immunoSEQ multiplex PCR; TCRdb's copy has only in-frame clones and lacks some. The sample records 53,000 or so clones, about 69% being singletons. The sample taken for sequencing was PBMCs. Receptors originate from a man aged 30 to 45 in good health and CMV-seropositive. CDR3s include the opening cysteine and the closing phenylalanine or tryptophan. Each record gives: V gene, CDR3 protein.

v_call: TRBV4-1; cdr3_aa: CASSLFAGVSSYEQYF
v_call: TRBV13; cdr3_aa: CASSPTGVGTDTQYF
v_call: TRBV5-1; cdr3_aa: CASSKTTGTSGGASYEQYF
v_call: TRBV9; cdr3_aa: CASSVGPGTLGTDTQYF
v_call: TRBV7-2; cdr3_aa: CASSLGGMYEQYF
v_call: TRBV6-1; cdr3_aa: CASSEWGRIETQYF
v_call: TRBV11-2; cdr3_aa: CASSSQDRSNYGYTF
v_call: TRBV4-2; cdr3_aa: CASSQDWSGGAGEQYF
v_call: TRBV30; cdr3_aa: CAWSPGGPQPQHF
v_call: TRBV19; cdr3_aa: CASSPIQVSNQPQHF
v_call: TRBV11-2; cdr3_aa: CASSLDRGGYTF
v_call: TRBV6-5; cdr3_aa: CASSYSGRGLQGTQYF
v_call: TRBV5-4; cdr3_aa: CASSQPGQGVWEQYF
v_call: TRBV28; cdr3_aa: CASTVQDYGYTF
v_call: TRBV18; cdr3_aa: CASSPGQGLRYGYTF
v_call: TRBV28; cdr3_aa: CASSLNRAGSNQPQHF